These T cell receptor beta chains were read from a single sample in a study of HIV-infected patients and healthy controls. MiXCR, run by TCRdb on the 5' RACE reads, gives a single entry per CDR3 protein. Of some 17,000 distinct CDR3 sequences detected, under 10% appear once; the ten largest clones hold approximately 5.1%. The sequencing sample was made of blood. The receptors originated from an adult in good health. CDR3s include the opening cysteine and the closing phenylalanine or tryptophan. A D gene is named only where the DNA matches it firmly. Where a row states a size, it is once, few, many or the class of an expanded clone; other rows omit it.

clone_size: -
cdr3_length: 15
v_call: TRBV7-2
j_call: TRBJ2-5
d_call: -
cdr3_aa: CASSLAGGAQETQYF
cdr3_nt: TGTGCCAGCAGCTTAGCGGGCGGAGCCCAAGAGACCCAGTACTTC

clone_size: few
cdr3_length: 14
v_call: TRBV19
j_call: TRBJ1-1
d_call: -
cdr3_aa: CASIGGAMGTEAFF
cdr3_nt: TGTGCCAGTATTGGGGGGGCAATGGGCACTGAAGCTTTCTTT

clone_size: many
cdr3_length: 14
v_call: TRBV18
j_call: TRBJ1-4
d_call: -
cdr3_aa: CASSQDSLNEKLFF
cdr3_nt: TGTGCCAGCTCACAAGACAGCCTTAATGAAAAACTGTTTTTT

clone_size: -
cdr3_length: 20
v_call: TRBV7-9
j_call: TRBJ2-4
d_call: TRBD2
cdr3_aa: CASSLFGRTGTSGSGDIQYF
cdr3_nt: TGTGCCAGCAGCTTATTTGGGCGAACCGGGACTAGCGGGAGTGGGGACATTCAGTACTTC

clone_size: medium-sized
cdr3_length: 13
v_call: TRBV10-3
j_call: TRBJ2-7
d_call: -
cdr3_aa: CAIKSGETYEQYF
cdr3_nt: TGTGCCATCAAATCGGGAGAGACCTACGAGCAGTACTTC

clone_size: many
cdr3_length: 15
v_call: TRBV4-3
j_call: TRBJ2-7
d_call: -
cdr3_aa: CASSQDSGAGYEQYF
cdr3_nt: TGCGCCAGCAGCCAAGATTCGGGAGCTGGGTACGAGCAGTACTTC

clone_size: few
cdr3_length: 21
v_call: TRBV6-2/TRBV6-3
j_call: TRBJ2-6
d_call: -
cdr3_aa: CASSYTEVWTQRNSGANVLTF
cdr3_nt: TGTGCCAGCAGTTATACCGAGGTCTGGACTCAAAGGAACTCTGGGGCCAACGTCCTGACTTTC

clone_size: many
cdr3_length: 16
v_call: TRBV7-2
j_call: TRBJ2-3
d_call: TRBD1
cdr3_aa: CASSLGDRGSTDTQYF
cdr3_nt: TGTGCCAGCAGCTTAGGGGACAGGGGGAGTACAGATACGCAGTATTTT

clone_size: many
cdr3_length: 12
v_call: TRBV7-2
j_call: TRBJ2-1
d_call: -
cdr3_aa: CASSLYVNEQFF
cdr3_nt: TGTGCCAGCAGCTTATATGTCAATGAGCAGTTCTTC

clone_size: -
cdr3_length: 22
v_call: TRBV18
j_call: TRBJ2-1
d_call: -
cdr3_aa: CASSQFPPGQGPRSGQGNEQFF
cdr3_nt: TGTGCCAGCTCGCAATTCCCCCCCGGGCAGGGGCCCCGGTCCGGGCAAGGGAATGAGCAGTTCTTC

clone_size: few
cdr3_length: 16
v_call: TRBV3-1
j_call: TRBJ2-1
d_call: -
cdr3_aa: CASSQDRGPKGNEQFF
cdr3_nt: TGTGCCAGCAGCCAAGACCGGGGCCCAAAGGGAAATGAGCAGTTCTTC

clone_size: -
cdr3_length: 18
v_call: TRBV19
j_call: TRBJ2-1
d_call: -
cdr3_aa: CASSITGSPVIPYNEQFF
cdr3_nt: TGTGCCAGTAGTATAACCGGGTCCCCGGTCATACCCTACAATGAGCAGTTCTTC

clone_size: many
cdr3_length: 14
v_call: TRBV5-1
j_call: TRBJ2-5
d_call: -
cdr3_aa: CASSPGQSQETQYF
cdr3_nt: TGCGCCAGCAGCCCAGGACAGTCCCAAGAGACCCAGTACTTC

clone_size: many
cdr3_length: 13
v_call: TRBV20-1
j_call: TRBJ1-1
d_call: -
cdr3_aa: CSARGAMNTEAFF
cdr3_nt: TGCAGTGCTAGAGGAGCCATGAACACTGAAGCTTTCTTT

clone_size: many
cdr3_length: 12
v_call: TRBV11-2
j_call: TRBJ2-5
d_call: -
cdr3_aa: CASRGGRGAQYF
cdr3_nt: TGTGCCAGCAGGGGGGGGCGGGGTGCCCAGTACTTC

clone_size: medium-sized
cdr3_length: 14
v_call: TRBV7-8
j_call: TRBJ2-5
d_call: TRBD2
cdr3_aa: CASSLELAGETQYF
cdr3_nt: TGTGCCAGCAGCTTAGAGCTAGCGGGAGAGACCCAGTACTTC

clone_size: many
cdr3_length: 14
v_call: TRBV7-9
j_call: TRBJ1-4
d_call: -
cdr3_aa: CASSTPEAREKLFF
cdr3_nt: TGTGCCAGCAGCACCCCTGAGGCGCGGGAAAAACTGTTTTTT

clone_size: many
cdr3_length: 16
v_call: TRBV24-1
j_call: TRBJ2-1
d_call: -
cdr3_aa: CATSDLDPSSYNEQFF
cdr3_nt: TGTGCCACCAGTGATTTGGACCCAAGCTCCTACAATGAGCAGTTCTTC

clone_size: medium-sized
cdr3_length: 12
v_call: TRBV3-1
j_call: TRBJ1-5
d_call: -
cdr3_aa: CASSELDQPQHF
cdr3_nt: TGTGCCAGCAGCGAACTGGATCAGCCCCAGCATTTT

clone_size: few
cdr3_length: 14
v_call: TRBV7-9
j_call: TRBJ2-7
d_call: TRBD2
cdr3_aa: CASSLGGRLHEQYF
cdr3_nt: TGTGCCAGCAGCTTAGGCGGGAGGCTCCACGAGCAGTACTTC